Listed below are T cell receptor beta chains from one sample, sequenced in a study of glioma-infiltrating T cells after dendritic cell vaccination. Sequenced by immunoSEQ multiplex PCR; TCRdb stores in-frame clones only, minus some. The table includes over 75,000 clones, roughly four fifths detected once. The sequences come from blood, collected after dendritic cell vaccination. These receptor sequences come from a human donor with glioblastoma. Both conserved end residues are part of each CDR3. Each record gives: D gene, J gene, V gene, clone size, CDR3 DNA, CDR3 protein. D genes are given only for firm matches. The size of a clone is reported for some rows only, either as once, few or many, or as a class for expanded clones.

d_call: .
j_call: TRBJ1-1
v_call: TRBV6-5
clone_size: .
cdr3_nt: TGTGCCAGCAGTGGCCCGGGTCGCACTGAAGCTTTCTTT
cdr3_aa: CASSGPGRTEAFF

d_call: TRBD1
j_call: TRBJ2-7
v_call: TRBV19
clone_size: few
cdr3_nt: TGTGCCAGTAGTATAGGGGGACAGTCCTACGAGCAGTACTTC
cdr3_aa: CASSIGGQSYEQYF

d_call: .
j_call: TRBJ2-7
v_call: TRBV5-1
clone_size: once
cdr3_nt: TGCGCCAGCAGCTTGGCCCCGGGACTGAGAGTCCTTCAGTACTTC
cdr3_aa: CASSLAPGLRVLQYF

d_call: TRBD2
j_call: TRBJ2-1
v_call: TRBV4-1
clone_size: .
cdr3_nt: TGCGCCAGCAGCCGGATACTAGCGGATGAGCAGTTCTTC
cdr3_aa: CASSRILADEQFF

d_call: .
j_call: TRBJ1-4
v_call: TRBV4-1
clone_size: once
cdr3_nt: TGCGCCAGCAAGGCGTCGGCAGGTAATGAAAAACTGTTTTTT
cdr3_aa: CASKASAGNEKLFF

d_call: .
j_call: TRBJ1-1
v_call: TRBV6-5
clone_size: .
cdr3_nt: TGTGCCAGCAGTTACTCGGGGCGAGTCGCGAACACTGAAGCTTTCTTT
cdr3_aa: CASSYSGRVANTEAFF

d_call: TRBD2
j_call: TRBJ2-1
v_call: TRBV5-1
clone_size: .
cdr3_nt: TGCGCCAGCAGCTCTGGGACTAGCTGGTCGAATGAGCAGTTCTTC
cdr3_aa: CASSSGTSWSNEQFF

d_call: TRBD1
j_call: TRBJ1-2
v_call: TRBV18
clone_size: .
cdr3_nt: TGTGCCAGCTCACCACGGGACAGCTATGGCTACACCTTC
cdr3_aa: CASSPRDSYGYTF

d_call: TRBD1
j_call: TRBJ1-2
v_call: TRBV2
clone_size: .
cdr3_nt: TGTGCCAGCAAGGGGACAGGATGGGGCTACACCTTC
cdr3_aa: CASKGTGWGYTF

d_call: TRBD2
j_call: TRBJ2-5
v_call: TRBV9
clone_size: once
cdr3_nt: TGTGCCAGCAGCGTAGGTACTAGCGGGAAAGAGACCCAGTACTTC
cdr3_aa: CASSVGTSGKETQYF

d_call: TRBD2
j_call: TRBJ2-3
v_call: TRBV19
clone_size: .
cdr3_nt: TGTGCCAGTAGTATGCCTAGCGGGAGAGTAGATACGCAGTATTTT
cdr3_aa: CASSMPSGRVDTQYF

d_call: TRBD1
j_call: TRBJ1-2
v_call: TRBV6-1
clone_size: .
cdr3_nt: TGTGCCAGCAGTGAACGACAGGGGGCCCTTGGCTACACCTTC
cdr3_aa: CASSERQGALGYTF

d_call: .
j_call: TRBJ2-2
v_call: TRBV5-4
clone_size: .
cdr3_nt: TGTGCCAGCAGCTCCCTGGGCGGGACGAACACCGGGGAGCTGTTTTTT
cdr3_aa: CASSSLGGTNTGELFF

d_call: TRBD1
j_call: TRBJ2-1
v_call: TRBV6-1
clone_size: once
cdr3_nt: TGTGCCAGCAGCCTTAGGGGGCTATACAATGAGCAGTTCTTC
cdr3_aa: CASSLRGLYNEQFF

d_call: TRBD1
j_call: TRBJ1-2
v_call: TRBV7-9
clone_size: .
cdr3_nt: TGTGCCAGCGGCTTGGGGGACAGGCCTAGCTGGGGCTACACCTTC
cdr3_aa: CASGLGDRPSWGYTF

d_call: .
j_call: TRBJ2-5
v_call: TRBV7-9
clone_size: .
cdr3_nt: TGTGCCAGCAGGGCATTGGGGACTTCCCAAGAGACCCAGTACTTC
cdr3_aa: CASRALGTSQETQYF

d_call: .
j_call: TRBJ1-5
v_call: TRBV30
clone_size: .
cdr3_nt: TGTGCCTGGAGTACGGGAGCGGATCAGCCCCAGCATTTT
cdr3_aa: CAWSTGADQPQHF

d_call: .
j_call: TRBJ2-7
v_call: TRBV19
clone_size: .
cdr3_nt: TGTGCCAGTAGTATAGACCCCACATACGAGCAGTACTTC
cdr3_aa: CASSIDPTYEQYF

d_call: .
j_call: TRBJ1-3
v_call: TRBV6-5
clone_size: few
cdr3_nt: TGTGCCAGCAGTTATGACAGATCTAGCTCTGGAAACACCATATATTTT
cdr3_aa: CASSYDRSSSGNTIYF

d_call: .
j_call: TRBJ2-5
v_call: TRBV2
clone_size: few
cdr3_nt: TGTGCCAGCAGTGAGTGGCAGAACCAAGAGACCCAGTACTTC
cdr3_aa: CASSEWQNQETQYF

d_call: TRBD1
j_call: TRBJ2-1
v_call: TRBV28
clone_size: .
cdr3_nt: TGTGCCAGCATGTGGGACAGGCAAAATGAGCAGTTCTTC
cdr3_aa: CASMWDRQNEQFF

d_call: .
j_call: TRBJ1-5
v_call: TRBV10-2
clone_size: .
cdr3_nt: TGCGCCAGCAGTGATAGGGGGAGGGGTAATGATCAGCCCCAGCATTTT
cdr3_aa: CASSDRGRGNDQPQHF

d_call: .
j_call: TRBJ2-7
v_call: TRBV4-1
clone_size: .
cdr3_nt: TGCGCCAGCAGCCCTCCAGGCCGTGGCAACTCCTACGAGCAGTACTTC
cdr3_aa: CASSPPGRGNSYEQYF

d_call: .
j_call: TRBJ2-1
v_call: TRBV29-1
clone_size: .
cdr3_nt: TGCAGCGTCATGAAGGGGGGGAACTCCTACAATGAGCAGTTCTTC
cdr3_aa: CSVMKGGNSYNEQFF

d_call: .
j_call: TRBJ2-3
v_call: TRBV2
clone_size: .
cdr3_nt: TGTGCCAGCGGTCTTGCGGGAAGCACAGATACGCAGTATTTT
cdr3_aa: CASGLAGSTDTQYF

d_call: .
j_call: TRBJ2-2
v_call: TRBV7-6
clone_size: once
cdr3_nt: TGTGCCAGCAGCTTACGGGGGAACACCGGGGAGCTGTTTTTT
cdr3_aa: CASSLRGNTGELFF

d_call: .
j_call: TRBJ2-1
v_call: TRBV5-1
clone_size: .
cdr3_nt: TGCGCCAGCAGCTTGGACGGGGGAAGCTCCTACAATGAGCAGTTCTTC
cdr3_aa: CASSLDGGSSYNEQFF

d_call: .
j_call: TRBJ2-1
v_call: TRBV4-1
clone_size: .
cdr3_nt: TGCGCCAGCAGCCCAAGATACGAGGTCTACAATGAGCAGTTCTTC
cdr3_aa: CASSPRYEVYNEQFF

d_call: TRBD1
j_call: TRBJ1-1
v_call: TRBV28
clone_size: once
cdr3_nt: TGTGCCAGCAGTCGGGGACAGCCGAACACTGAAGCTTTCTTT
cdr3_aa: CASSRGQPNTEAFF